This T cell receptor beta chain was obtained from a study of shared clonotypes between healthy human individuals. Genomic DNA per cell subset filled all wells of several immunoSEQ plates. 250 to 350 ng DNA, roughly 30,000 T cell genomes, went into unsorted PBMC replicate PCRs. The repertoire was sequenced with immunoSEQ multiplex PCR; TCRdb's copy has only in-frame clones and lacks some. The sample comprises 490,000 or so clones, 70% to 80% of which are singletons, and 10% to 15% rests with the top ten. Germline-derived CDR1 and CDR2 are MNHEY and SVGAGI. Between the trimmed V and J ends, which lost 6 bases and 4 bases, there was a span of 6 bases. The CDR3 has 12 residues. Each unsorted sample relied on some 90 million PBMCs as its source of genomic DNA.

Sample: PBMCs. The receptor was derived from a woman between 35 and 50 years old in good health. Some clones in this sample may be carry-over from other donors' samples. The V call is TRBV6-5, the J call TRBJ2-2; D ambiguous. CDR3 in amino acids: CASSNPTGELFF. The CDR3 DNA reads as TGTGCCAGCAGCAATCCCACCGGGGAGCTGTTTTTT.